This TCR beta chain was captured in a study of CD8 T cells in ankylosing spondylitis. In this sample, this clonotype turned up many times. Its target is not known. TCRdb re-called the 5' RACE reads with MiXCR, one entry per CDR3 protein. The sample yields roughly 42,000 distinct CDR3 sequences, roughly 2.5% seen once. Overall study findings and caveats: Made up of fewer than 10 highly homologous variants, a TCR beta motif appeared characteristic of ankylosing spondylitis blood. Within matched ankylosing spondylitis synovial fluid, disease-linked clones were reportedly significantly enriched. Reports of some motif variants in reactive arthritis synovial fluid and blood predate this one.

CDR3 length: 16 residues. The V end lost 2 bases, the J end lost 7 bases, and 19 bases lay between the germline ends. Germline V gene lookup returns CDR1 SGDLS and CDR2 YYNGEE. The clonotype comes from a male donor with ankylosing spondylitis or in good health (not recorded which). The chain recombines TRBV9 with TRBJ2-1; D not resolved. Sequencing input: blood, either unsorted or a sorted T cell fraction (not recorded which). CDR3 in amino acids: CASSVRMAGRLNEQFF. The CDR3 coding sequence is TGTGCCAGCAGCGTGCGGATGGCTGGACGATTGAATGAGCAGTTCTTC.